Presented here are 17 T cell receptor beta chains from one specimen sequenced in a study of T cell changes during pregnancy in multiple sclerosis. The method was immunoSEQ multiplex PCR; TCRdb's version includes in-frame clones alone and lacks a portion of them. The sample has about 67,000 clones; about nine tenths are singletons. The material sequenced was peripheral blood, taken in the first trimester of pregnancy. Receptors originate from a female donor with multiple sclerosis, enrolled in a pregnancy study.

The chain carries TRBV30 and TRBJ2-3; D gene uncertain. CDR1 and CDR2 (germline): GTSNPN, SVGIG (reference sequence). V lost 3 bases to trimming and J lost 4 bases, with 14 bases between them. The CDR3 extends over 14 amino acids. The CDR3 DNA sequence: TGTGCCTGGAGAAAGCGTGGTCAGTCAGATACGCAGTATTTT. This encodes CAWRKRGQSDTQYF.

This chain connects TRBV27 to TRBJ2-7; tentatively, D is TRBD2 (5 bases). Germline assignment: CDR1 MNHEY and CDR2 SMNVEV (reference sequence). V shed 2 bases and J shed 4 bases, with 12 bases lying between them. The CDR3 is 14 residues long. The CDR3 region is CASSLGGHPYEQYF. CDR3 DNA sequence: TGTGCCAGCAGTTTAGGAGGTCACCCATACGAGCAGTACTTC.

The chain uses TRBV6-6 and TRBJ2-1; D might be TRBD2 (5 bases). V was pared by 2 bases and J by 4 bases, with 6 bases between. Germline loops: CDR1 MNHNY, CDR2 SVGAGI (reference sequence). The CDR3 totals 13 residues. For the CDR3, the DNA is TGTGCCAGCAGTTACGAGGGTTACAATGAGCAGTTCTTC. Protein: CASSYEGYNEQFF.

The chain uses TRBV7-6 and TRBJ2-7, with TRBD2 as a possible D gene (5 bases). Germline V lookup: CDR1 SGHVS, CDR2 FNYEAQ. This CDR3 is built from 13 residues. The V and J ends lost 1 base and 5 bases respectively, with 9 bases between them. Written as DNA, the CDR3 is TGTGCCAGCAGCTTAGTAGTGGAGGACGAGCAGTACTTC. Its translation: CASSLVVEDEQYF.

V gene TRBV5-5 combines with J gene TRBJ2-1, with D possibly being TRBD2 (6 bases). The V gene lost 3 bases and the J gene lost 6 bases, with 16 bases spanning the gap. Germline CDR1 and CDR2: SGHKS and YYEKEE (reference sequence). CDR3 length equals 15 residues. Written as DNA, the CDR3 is TGTGCCAGCAGCTCCGCTATACTAGCCAGCAATGAGCAGTTCTTC. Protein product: CASSSAILASNEQFF.

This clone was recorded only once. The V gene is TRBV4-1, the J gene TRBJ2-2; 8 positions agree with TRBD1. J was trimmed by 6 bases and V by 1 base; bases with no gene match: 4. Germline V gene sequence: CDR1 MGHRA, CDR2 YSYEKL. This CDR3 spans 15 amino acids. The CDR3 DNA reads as TGCGCCAGCAGCCAAGCCGGACAGGGATCCGGGGAGCTGTTTTTT. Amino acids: CASSQAGQGSGELFF.

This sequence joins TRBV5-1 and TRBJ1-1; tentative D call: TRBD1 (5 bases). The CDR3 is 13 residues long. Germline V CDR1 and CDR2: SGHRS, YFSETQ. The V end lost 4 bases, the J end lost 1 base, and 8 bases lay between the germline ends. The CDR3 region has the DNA TGCGCCAGCAGCCCTGGACAGAACACTGAAGCTTTCTTT. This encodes CASSPGQNTEAFF.

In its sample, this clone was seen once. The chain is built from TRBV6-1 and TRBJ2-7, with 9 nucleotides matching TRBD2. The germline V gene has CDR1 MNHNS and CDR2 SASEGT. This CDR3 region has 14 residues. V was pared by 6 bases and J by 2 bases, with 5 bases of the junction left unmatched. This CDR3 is CASRKREVPYEQYF. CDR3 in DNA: TGTGCCAGCAGGAAGCGGGAGGTGCCCTACGAGCAGTACTTC.

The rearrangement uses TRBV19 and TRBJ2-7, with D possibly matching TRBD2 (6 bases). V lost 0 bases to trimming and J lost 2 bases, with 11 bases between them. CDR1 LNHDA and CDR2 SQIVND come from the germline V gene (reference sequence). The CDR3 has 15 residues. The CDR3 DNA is TGTGCCAGTAGTATAGAGCGGGACGGGACCTACGAGCAGTACTTC. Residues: CASSIERDGTYEQYF.

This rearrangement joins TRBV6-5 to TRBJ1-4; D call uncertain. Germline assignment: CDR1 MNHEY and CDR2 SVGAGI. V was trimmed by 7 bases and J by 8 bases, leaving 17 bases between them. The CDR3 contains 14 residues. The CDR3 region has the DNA TGTGCCAGCACCCCAGCCGGAGAAAGGGAAAAACTGTTTTTT. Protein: CASTPAGEREKLFF.

The CDR3 sequence: CASSPGLKNLNYGYTF. The CDR3 DNA reads TGCGCCAGCAGCCCGGGACTCAAAAACCTAAACTATGGCTACACCTTC. The V gene is TRBV5-1, the J gene TRBJ1-2, with D maybe TRBD1 (5 bases). This CDR3 spans 16 amino acids. V lost 4 bases and J 2 bases, leaving 18 bases between the germline ends. Germline CDR1 is SGHRS and CDR2 is YFSETQ.

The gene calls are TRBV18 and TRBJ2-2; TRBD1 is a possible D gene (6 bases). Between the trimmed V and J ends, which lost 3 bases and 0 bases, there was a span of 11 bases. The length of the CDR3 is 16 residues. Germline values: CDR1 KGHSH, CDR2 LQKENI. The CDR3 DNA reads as TGTGCCAGCTCACCCTCCGGACAGTCGAACACCGGGGAGCTGTTTTTT. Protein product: CASSPSGQSNTGELFF. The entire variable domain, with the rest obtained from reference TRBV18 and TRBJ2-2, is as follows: NAGVMQNPRHLVRRRGQEARLRCSPMKGHSHVYWYRQLPEEGLKFMVYLQKENIIDESGMPKERFSAEFPKEGPSILRIQQVVRGDSAAYFCASSPSGQSNTGELFFGEGSRLTVL.

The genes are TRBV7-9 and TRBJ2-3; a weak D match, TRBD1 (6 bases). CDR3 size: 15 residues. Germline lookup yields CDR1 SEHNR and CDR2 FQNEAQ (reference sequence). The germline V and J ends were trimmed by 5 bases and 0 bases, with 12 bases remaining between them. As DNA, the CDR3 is TGTGCCAGCAGCAACCGGGACATGAGCACAGATACGCAGTATTTT. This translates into CASSNRDMSTDTQYF. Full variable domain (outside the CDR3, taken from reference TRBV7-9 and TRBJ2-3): DTGVSQNPRHKITKRGQNVTFRCDPISEHNRLYWYRQTLGQGPEFLTYFQNEAQLEKSRLLSDRFSAERPKGSFSTLEIQRTEQGDSAMYLCASSNRDMSTDTQYFGPGTRLTVL.

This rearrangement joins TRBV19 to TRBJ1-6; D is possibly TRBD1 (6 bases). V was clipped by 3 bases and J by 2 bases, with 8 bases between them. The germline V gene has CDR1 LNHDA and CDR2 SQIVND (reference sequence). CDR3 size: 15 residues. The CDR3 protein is CASSMGATYNSPLHF. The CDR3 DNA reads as TGTGCCAGTAGTATGGGGGCCACCTATAATTCACCCCTCCACTTT.

Here the CDR3 DNA reads TGTGCCAGCAGTTTCCAGCGGGGGGCTACCTACGAGCAGTACTTC. Translation: CASSFQRGATYEQYF. V usage is TRBV28 and J usage is TRBJ2-7; 9 bases map to TRBD2. The CDR3 contains 15 residues. Per the germline V gene, CDR1 is MDHEN and CDR2 is SYDVKM. With V trimmed by 3 bases and J by 2 bases, 5 bases remained unmatched.

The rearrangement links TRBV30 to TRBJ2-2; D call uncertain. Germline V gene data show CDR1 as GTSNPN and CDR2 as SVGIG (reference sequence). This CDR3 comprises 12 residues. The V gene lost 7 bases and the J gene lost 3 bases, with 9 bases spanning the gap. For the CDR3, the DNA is TGTGCCTCGTCACTGCACACCGGGGAGCTGTTTTTT. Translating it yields CASSLHTGELFF.

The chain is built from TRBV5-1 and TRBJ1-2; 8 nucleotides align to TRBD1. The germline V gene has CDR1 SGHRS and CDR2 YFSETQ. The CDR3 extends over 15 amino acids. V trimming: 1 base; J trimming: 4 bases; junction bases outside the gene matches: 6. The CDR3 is CASSLTGQGGYGYTF. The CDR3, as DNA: TGCGCCAGCAGCTTGACCGGACAGGGCGGCTATGGCTACACCTTC.